A selection of T cell receptor beta chains follows, all from one sample in a study of shared clonotypes between healthy human individuals. Using immunoSEQ multiplex PCR, the repertoire was profiled, and TCRdb retains in-frame clones only, with some absent. The data show 1.4 million or so clones, just under 99% seen once. The sample comprised naive CD4+ T cells sorted from blood. These receptor sequences come from a man aged 30-40 years in good health. Each CDR3 is given with its conserved first and last residue. Fields, in order: V gene, clone size, D gene, J gene, CDR3 protein, CDR3 DNA. A D gene is named only where the DNA matches it firmly. Not every row has a clone size; where given, it reads once, few, many or a size class.

TRBV5-6	once	.	TRBJ1-2	CASSSGSPNYGYTF	TGTGCCAGCAGCTCGGGCAGTCCTAACTATGGCTACACCTTC
TRBV5-1	.	TRBD2	TRBJ2-3	CASIRTSGVADTQYF	TGCGCCAGCATCCGGACTAGCGGGGTTGCAGATACGCAGTATTTT
TRBV2	.	.	TRBJ2-7	CAVRRGHVNVHEQYF	TGTGCCGTACGCCGGGGACACGTTAATGTACACGAGCAGTACTTC
TRBV7-7	.	.	TRBJ2-5	CASSPRQKETQYF	TGTGCCAGCAGCCCCCGACAGAAAGAGACCCAGTACTTC
TRBV29-1	few	.	TRBJ1-1	CSVVTGGRTEAFF	TGCAGCGTCGTGACAGGCGGGAGGACTGAAGCTTTCTTT
TRBV7-2	few	TRBD2	TRBJ2-7	CASSPRLAGDGEQYF	TGTGCCAGCAGCCCGAGACTAGCGGGAGACGGCGAGCAGTACTTC
TRBV19	.	.	TRBJ1-5	CASSIAQGSGQPQHF	TGTGCCAGTAGTATAGCGCAGGGGTCGGGACAGCCCCAGCATTTT
TRBV19	.	.	TRBJ2-1	CASSPGGARYNEQFF	TGTGCCAGTAGCCCTGGGGGGGCCAGGTACAATGAGCAGTTCTTC
TRBV5-5	.	.	TRBJ2-5	CASSLMGTWSQYF	TGTGCCAGCAGTTTGATGGGGACTTGGAGCCAGTACTTC
TRBV28	.	.	TRBJ2-6	CASHGPLPRSGANVLTF	TGTGCCAGCCATGGCCCCTTGCCTCGCTCTGGGGCCAACGTCCTGACTTTC
TRBV27	few	.	TRBJ1-2	CASSLIFGYGYTF	TGTGCCAGCAGTTTAATTTTTGGATATGGCTACACCTTC
TRBV20-1	.	.	TRBJ1-1	CSALGAFF	TGCAGTGCCCTAGGAGCTTTCTTT
TRBV9	.	TRBD2	TRBJ2-1	CASSVGLAVNEQFF	TGTGCCAGCAGCGTAGGGCTAGCGGTCAATGAGCAGTTCTTC
TRBV7-9	.	.	TRBJ1-1	CASSLNPAEAFF	TGTGCCAGCAGCTTAAATCCGGCTGAAGCTTTCTTT
TRBV5-5	.	TRBD2	TRBJ2-1	CASSSGTSALNEQFF	TGTGCCAGCAGCTCCGGGACTAGCGCCCTTAATGAGCAGTTCTTC
TRBV2	.	.	TRBJ2-1	CASKIHQSSYNEQFF	TGTGCCAGCAAGATTCACCAGAGCTCCTACAATGAGCAGTTCTTC
TRBV7-8	.	TRBD2	TRBJ2-3	CASSWGTSGRAGTDTQYF	TGTGCCAGCAGCTGGGGGACTAGCGGGAGGGCCGGCACAGATACGCAGTATTTT
TRBV7-2	.	TRBD2	TRBJ2-3	CASRPTSGRLDTQYF	TGTGCCAGCAGGCCCACTAGCGGGAGGTTGGATACGCAGTATTTT
TRBV27	once	.	TRBJ2-5	CASTKRAGETQYF	TGTGCCAGCACCAAGAGGGCGGGGGAGACCCAGTACTTC
TRBV7-8	.	TRBD1	TRBJ1-3	CASSRTGGNSGNTIYF	TGTGCCAGCAGCCGGACAGGAGGTAACTCTGGAAACACCATATATTTT
TRBV11-2	.	TRBD2	TRBJ2-7	CASSPGRIGHEQYF	TGTGCCAGCAGCCCCGGGAGGATCGGCCACGAGCAGTACTTC
TRBV5-4	.	.	TRBJ2-2	CASSLFTATGELFF	TGTGCCAGCAGCTTGTTCACAGCCACCGGGGAGCTGTTTTTT
TRBV15	.	.	TRBJ2-2	CATSSRGSTGELFF	TGTGCCACCAGCAGCAGGGGTTCCACCGGGGAGCTGTTTTTT
TRBV18	.	.	TRBJ1-4	CASSPGVEEKLFF	TGTGCCAGCTCACCAGGGGTAGAAGAAAAACTGTTTTTT